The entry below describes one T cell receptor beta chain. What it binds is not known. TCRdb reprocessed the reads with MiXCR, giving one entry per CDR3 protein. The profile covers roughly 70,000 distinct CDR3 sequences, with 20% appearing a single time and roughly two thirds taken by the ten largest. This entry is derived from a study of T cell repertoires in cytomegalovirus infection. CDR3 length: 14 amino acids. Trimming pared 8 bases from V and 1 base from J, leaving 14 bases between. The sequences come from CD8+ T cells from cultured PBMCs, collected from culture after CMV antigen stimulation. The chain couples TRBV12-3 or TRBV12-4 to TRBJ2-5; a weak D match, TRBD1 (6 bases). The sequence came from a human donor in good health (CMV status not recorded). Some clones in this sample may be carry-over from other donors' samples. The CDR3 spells CASGIRDTQETQYF. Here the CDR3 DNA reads TGTGCCAGCGGGATCCGGGACACCCAAGAGACCCAGTACTTC.